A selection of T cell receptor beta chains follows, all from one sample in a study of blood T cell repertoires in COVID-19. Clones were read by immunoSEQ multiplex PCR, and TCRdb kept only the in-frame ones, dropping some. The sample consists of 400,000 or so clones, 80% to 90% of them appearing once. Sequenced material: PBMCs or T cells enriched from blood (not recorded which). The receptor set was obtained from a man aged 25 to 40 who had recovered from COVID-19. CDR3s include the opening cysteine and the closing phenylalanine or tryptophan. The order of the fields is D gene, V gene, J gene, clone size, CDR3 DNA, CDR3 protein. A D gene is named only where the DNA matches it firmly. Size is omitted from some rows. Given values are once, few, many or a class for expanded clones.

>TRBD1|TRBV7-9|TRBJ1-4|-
TGTGCCAGCAGCCCCGCAGGGGGAGGAGAAAAACTGTTTTTT
CASSPAGGGEKLFF
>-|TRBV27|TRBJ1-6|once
TGTGCCAGCAGCTATAGACGGGAAGGTTCACCCCTCCACTTT
CASSYRREGSPLHF
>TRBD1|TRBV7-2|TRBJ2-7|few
TGTGCCAGCAGCTTAGCCAGGGGGCAGCTCGAGCAGTACTTC
CASSLARGQLEQYF
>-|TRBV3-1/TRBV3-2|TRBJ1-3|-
TGTGCCAGCAGCCAAACAATGAAGCGCTCTGGAAACACCATATATTTT
CASSQTMKRSGNTIYF
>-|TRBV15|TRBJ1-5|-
TGTGCCACCAGCCCAGAGGGTCATCAGCCCCAGCATTTT
CATSPEGHQPQHF
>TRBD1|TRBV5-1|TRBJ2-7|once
TGCGCCAGCAGCCAAGGACAGGGGGCAAGCGAGCAGTACTTC
CASSQGQGASEQYF
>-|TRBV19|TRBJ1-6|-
TGTGCCAGTACCGGGACTGCCTATTCACCCCTCCACTTT
CASTGTAYSPLHF
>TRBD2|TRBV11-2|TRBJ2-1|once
TGTGCCAGCAGCTTAGATACTAGCGGGTCCTACAATGAGCAGTTCTTC
CASSLDTSGSYNEQFF
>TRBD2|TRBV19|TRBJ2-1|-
TGTGCCAGTAGCCGCGGGACTAGGAATAATGAGCAGTTCTTC
CASSRGTRNNEQFF
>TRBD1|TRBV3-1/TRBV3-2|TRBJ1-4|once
TGTGCCAGCAGCCCCGACAGGGGCGCGGGAACTAATGAAAAACTGTTTTTT
CASSPDRGAGTNEKLFF
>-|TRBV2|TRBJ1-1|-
TGTGCCAGCAGCTTCAGGACGGGAATGAACACTGAAGCTTTCTTT
CASSFRTGMNTEAFF
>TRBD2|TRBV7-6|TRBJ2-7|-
TGTGCCAGCAGCCACCCGGGACTAGCGGGTAACGAGCAGTACTTC
CASSHPGLAGNEQYF
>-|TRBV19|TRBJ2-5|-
TGTGCCAGTAGTGGTGGGACTTCCCAAGAGACCCAGTACTTC
CASSGGTSQETQYF
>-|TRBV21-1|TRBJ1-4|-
TGTGCCAGCAGCAAATCAGGTGGGGACAGCGTTTCAACTAATGAAAAACTGTTTTTT
CASSKSGGDSVSTNEKLFF
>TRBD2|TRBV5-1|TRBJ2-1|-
TGCGCCAGCAGCTTGGCCACACTAGCGGGAACCTACAATGAGCAGTTCTTC
CASSLATLAGTYNEQFF
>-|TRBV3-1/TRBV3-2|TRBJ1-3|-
TGTGCCAGCAGCCAAGAGAGGGTTTCAGGAAACACCATATATTTT
CASSQERVSGNTIYF
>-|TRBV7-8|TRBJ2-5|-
TGTGCCAGCAGCTTAGCCGTCCGTGGAGGCCAAGAGACCCAGTACTTC
CASSLAVRGGQETQYF
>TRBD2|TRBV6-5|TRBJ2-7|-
TGTGCCAGCACCCCTAGCGGGAGTCGATACGAGCAGTACTTC
CASTPSGSRYEQYF
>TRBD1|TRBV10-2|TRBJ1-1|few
TGCGCCAGCAGTCTATTTTTAACAGGGGTGACTGAAGCTTTCTTT
CASSLFLTGVTEAFF
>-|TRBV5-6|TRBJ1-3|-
TGTGCCAGCGCCTTCCAAGGGAGCTCTGGAAACACCATATATTTT
CASAFQGSSGNTIYF
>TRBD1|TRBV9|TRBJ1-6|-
TGTGCCAGCCAAGCAGGGGGCGCAAGGTCACCCCTCCACTTT
CASQAGGARSPLHF
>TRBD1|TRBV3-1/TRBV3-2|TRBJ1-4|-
TGTGCCAGCAGCCAAGCCCCGGGACAGGGGGTGGAAAAACTGTTTTTT
CASSQAPGQGVEKLFF
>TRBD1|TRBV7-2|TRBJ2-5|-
TGTGCCAGCAGCCGCATCGTCAGGGGGTTTTCTTTAGAGACCCAGTACTTC
CASSRIVRGFSLETQYF
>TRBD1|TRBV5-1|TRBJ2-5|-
TGCGCCAGCAGCCCGGGGACAGGGGGCGCGGAGACCCAGTACTTC
CASSPGTGGAETQYF
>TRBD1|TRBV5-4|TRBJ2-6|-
TGTGCCAGCAGCTTGGCGGGACAGGGGTCTGGGGCCAACGTCCTGACTTTC
CASSLAGQGSGANVLTF
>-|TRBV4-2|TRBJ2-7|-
TGTGCCAGCAGCCAGGACGCGGGAAACTACGAGCAGTACTTC
CASSQDAGNYEQYF
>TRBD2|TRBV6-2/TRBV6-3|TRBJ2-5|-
TGTGCCAGCAGTCTCGGGACTAGCGGGAGAATTGGAGAGACCCAGTACTTC
CASSLGTSGRIGETQYF
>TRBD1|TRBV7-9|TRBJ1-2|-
TGTGCCAGCAGCTCAACAGGACAGGGTTTGGGAGGCTACACCTTC
CASSSTGQGLGGYTF
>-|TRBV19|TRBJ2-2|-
TGTGCCAGTAGTATTGGCCTCGCCGGGGAGCTGTTTTTT
CASSIGLAGELFF
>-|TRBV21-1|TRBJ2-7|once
TGTGCCAGCAGCATAACTAGCGGAACCTACGAGCAGTACTTC
CASSITSGTYEQYF
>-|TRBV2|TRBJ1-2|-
TGTGCCAGCAGGAGGCAGACCCCTGGCGATGGCTACACCTTC
CASRRQTPGDGYTF
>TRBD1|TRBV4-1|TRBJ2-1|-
TGCGCCAGCAGCCAAGATAGGTACAGGGGGCTAAGTGAGCAGTTCTTC
CASSQDRYRGLSEQFF
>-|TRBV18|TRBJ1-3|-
TGTGCCAGCTCACCCTCACAGGGTAGCTCTGGAAACACCATATATTTT
CASSPSQGSSGNTIYF
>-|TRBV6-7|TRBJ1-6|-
TGTGCCAGCAGTTACTCCCAGAAGGGGCATGAATCACCCCTCCACTTT
CASSYSQKGHESPLHF
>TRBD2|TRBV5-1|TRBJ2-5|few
TGCGCCAGCAGCTTGATCGGGACTAGCGGGAGTGAGACCCAGTACTTC
CASSLIGTSGSETQYF
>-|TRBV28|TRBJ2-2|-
TGTGCCAGCAGTCGGAGGACCGGGGAGCTGTTTTTT
CASSRRTGELFF
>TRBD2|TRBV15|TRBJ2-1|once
TGTGCCACCAGCAGAGAAACGGGAGGGGCCTACAATGAGCAGTTCTTC
CATSRETGGAYNEQFF
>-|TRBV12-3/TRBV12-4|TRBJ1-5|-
TGTGCCAGCAGTTTTGGTCAGAATCAGCCCCAGCATTTT
CASSFGQNQPQHF